A selection of T cell receptor beta chains follows, all from one sample in a study of CD8 T cells in ankylosing spondylitis. TCRdb reanalysed the 5' RACE reads using MiXCR and keeps one entry per CDR3 protein. This table has more than 400,000 distinct CDR3 sequences, about 5.4% appearing once. Material: blood, either unsorted or a sorted T cell fraction (not recorded which). The receptors derive from a male donor with ankylosing spondylitis. The CDR3 runs from the conserved cysteine through the conserved F or W. The D gene is left open where the match is weak. The listing skips clone size in some rows; elsewhere it reads once, few, many or a size class.

many,TRBV11-2,TRBJ2-7,TRBD2,CASSLDSGTSGSIKQYF,TGTGCCAGCAGCTTAGATTCGGGGACTAGCGGGAGTATTAAGCAGTACTTC
.,TRBV9,TRBJ2-7,.,CASSVTALSYEQYF,TGTGCCAGCAGCGTTACAGCCCTCTCCTACGAGCAGTACTTC
many,TRBV29-1,TRBJ2-2,.,CSGGRTGELFF,TGCAGCGGGGGGAGGACCGGGGAGCTGTTTTTT
.,TRBV15,TRBJ2-7,TRBD1,CATSRETGPYEQYF,TGTGCCACCAGCAGAGAGACAGGGCCCTACGAGCAGTACTTC
many,TRBV11-1,TRBJ1-6,.,CASSLGPGETSPLHF,TGTGCCAGCAGCTTAGGGCCAGGGGAAACATCACCCCTCCACTTT
many,TRBV6-5,TRBJ2-1,TRBD2,CASSYTISGGSYNEQFF,TGTGCCAGCAGTTACACCATTTCGGGGGGCTCCTACAATGAGCAGTTCTTC
.,TRBV20-1,TRBJ2-5,.,CSARDLLGEGETQYF,TGCAGTGCTAGAGATCTTTTGGGGGAAGGCGAGACCCAGTACTTC
many,TRBV15,TRBJ1-1,.,CATSNHRNTEAFF,TGTGCCACCAGCAACCACAGAAACACTGAAGCTTTCTTT
many,TRBV24-1,TRBJ2-1,.,CATSDFKVTHEQFF,TGTGCCACCAGTGATTTCAAGGTCACCCATGAGCAGTTCTTC
.,TRBV4-2,TRBJ2-1,TRBD2,CASSQDERLAGGQPRNEQFF,TGTGCCAGCAGCCAAGATGAGCGACTAGCGGGGGGCCAGCCTCGTAATGAGCAGTTCTTC
many,TRBV5-1,TRBJ2-2,.,CASSWGDRNTGELFF,TGCGCCAGCAGCTGGGGGGACAGGAACACCGGGGAGCTGTTTTTT
few,TRBV12-3/TRBV12-4,TRBJ1-4,TRBD1,CASSLGQGGGEKLFF,TGTGCCAGCAGTTTAGGACAGGGAGGAGGAGAAAAACTGTTTTTT
many,TRBV18,TRBJ1-1,TRBD1,CASSGQSNTEAFF,TGTGCCAGCTCGGGACAGTCGAACACTGAAGCTTTCTTT
many,TRBV20-1,TRBJ2-4,TRBD2,CSARTSGIAKNIQYF,TGCAGTGCTAGAACTAGCGGGATCGCCAAAAACATTCAGTACTTC
few,TRBV15,TRBJ2-5,.,CATSGGGAETQYF,TGTGCCACCAGCGGCGGCGGAGCGGAGACCCAGTACTTC
many,TRBV12-3/TRBV12-4,TRBJ1-5,.,CASSFTRNSNQPQHF,TGTGCCAGCAGTTTTACTAGAAATAGCAATCAGCCCCAGCATTTT
.,TRBV11-3,TRBJ2-2,.,CASSSSASRGELFF,TGTGCCAGCAGCTCGTCGGCTTCACGGGGGGAGCTGTTTTTT
many,TRBV29-1,TRBJ2-7,TRBD1,CSVGTGTEQYF,TGCAGCGTTGGGACAGGGACCGAGCAGTACTTC
many,TRBV20-1,TRBJ2-7,TRBD2,CSARDRGPLAGLYEQYF,TGCAGTGCTAGAGATCGTGGCCCACTAGCGGGGCTCTACGAGCAGTACTTC
many,TRBV12-3/TRBV12-4,TRBJ1-5,.,CASREGGNQPQHF,TGTGCCAGCAGGGAGGGAGGCAATCAGCCCCAGCATTTT
many,TRBV5-1,TRBJ2-7,.,CASSSRSDSTYEQYF,TGCGCCAGCAGCTCCAGGTCGGACTCTACCTACGAGCAGTACTTC
many,TRBV27,TRBJ2-5,TRBD1,CASGLLQGETQYF,TGTGCCAGCGGATTGTTACAGGGGGAGACCCAGTACTTC
many,TRBV29-1,TRBJ2-7,.,CSGGRSSYEQYF,TGCAGCGGGGGTCGAAGCTCCTACGAGCAGTACTTC
many,TRBV24-1,TRBJ2-4,TRBD2,CATSDWTSGRNIQYF,TGTGCCACCAGTGACTGGACTAGCGGGAGGAACATTCAGTACTTC
many,TRBV5-1,TRBJ2-5,.,CASSQQGTGETQYF,TGCGCCAGCAGTCAACAGGGAACGGGGGAGACCCAGTACTTC
many,TRBV5-1,TRBJ2-5,TRBD1,CASSSIPGAGGIETQYF,TGCGCCAGCAGCTCCATCCCGGGGGCAGGGGGCATAGAGACCCAGTACTTC
many,TRBV9,TRBJ1-2,.,CASSVALRETNYYGYTF,TGTGCCAGCAGCGTAGCTCTAAGGGAAACGAACTACTATGGCTACACCTTC
many,TRBV20-1,TRBJ2-7,.,CSASLQGREQYF,TGCAGTGCAAGCCTTCAGGGACGGGAGCAGTACTTC
many,TRBV20-1,TRBJ2-3,TRBD2,CSASRGGRADTQYF,TGCAGTGCTAGTCGGGGGGGGCGGGCGGATACGCAGTATTTT
.,TRBV20-1,TRBJ2-5,TRBD2,CSAPERGGRETQYF,TGCAGTGCCCCAGAGCGGGGGGGCCGAGAGACCCAGTACTTC
.,TRBV7-9,TRBJ2-3,TRBD1,CASSYAGTGPPDTQYF,TGTGCCAGCAGCTACGCCGGGACAGGGCCCCCAGATACGCAGTATTTT
few,TRBV4-1,TRBJ1-1,.,CASSQDDGGLGTEAFF,TGCGCCAGCAGCCAAGATGACGGGGGATTGGGCACTGAAGCTTTCTTT
many,TRBV7-2,TRBJ1-5,.,CASSLEGRQPQHF,TGTGCCAGCAGCTTAGAAGGGAGGCAGCCCCAGCATTTT
many,TRBV7-2,TRBJ1-4,.,CASSLSGVPLYEKLFF,TGTGCCAGCAGCCTAAGTGGAGTTCCCCTGTATGAAAAACTGTTTTTT
many,TRBV4-3,TRBJ2-4,.,CASSQDFTGGSIQYF,TGCGCCAGCAGCCAAGATTTTACAGGAGGGAGCATTCAGTACTTC
many,TRBV7-8,TRBJ2-5,.,CASSSGPYETQYF,TGTGCCAGCAGCTCGGGACCCTACGAGACCCAGTACTTC
many,TRBV18,TRBJ1-1,.,CASSQGGGVNTEAFF,TGTGCCAGCTCGCAAGGAGGCGGGGTGAACACTGAAGCTTTCTTT
many,TRBV11-2,TRBJ2-3,.,CASSLIWGRSPSTDTQYF,TGTGCCAGCAGCCTTATATGGGGGAGAAGCCCTAGCACAGATACGCAGTATTTT
many,TRBV4-3,TRBJ2-3,TRBD1,CASSQDRGTDTQYF,TGTGCCAGCAGCCAAGACAGGGGCACAGATACGCAGTATTTT
many,TRBV18,TRBJ1-1,.,CASSKLGREAFF,TGTGCCAGCTCAAAACTTGGGCGGGAAGCTTTCTTT
many,TRBV4-3,TRBJ1-2,.,CASSQDKGGAGGYTF,TGCGCCAGCAGCCAAGATAAGGGGGGCGCCGGTGGCTACACCTTC
few,TRBV7-2,TRBJ2-3,TRBD2,CASSKNGGDTQYF,TGTGCCAGCAGCAAAAACGGGGGGGATACGCAGTATTTT
.,TRBV7-9,TRBJ2-5,.,CASSPTGQYF,TGTGCCAGCAGCCCGACCGGACAGTACTTC
many,TRBV29-1,TRBJ1-1,.,CSVQGQFLRTEAFF,TGCAGCGTTCAAGGACAGTTCCTACGGACTGAAGCTTTCTTT
.,TRBV12-3/TRBV12-4,TRBJ2-1,.,CASSHERTRFF,TGTGCCAGCAGCCACGAAAGGACGAGGTTCTTC
few,TRBV20-1,TRBJ2-5,.,CSASDRRETQYF,TGCAGTGCTAGTGACAGGCGAGAGACCCAGTACTTC
many,TRBV4-3,TRBJ1-2,.,CASSQGGGSNYGYTF,TGCGCCAGCAGCCAAGGGGGGGGATCTAACTATGGCTACACCTTC
many,TRBV12-3/TRBV12-4,TRBJ2-7,.,CASRVRAGPPAQYF,TGTGCCAGCAGAGTCAGGGCAGGACCTCCTGCCCAGTACTTC
many,TRBV18,TRBJ2-7,.,CASSPGTQVYEQYF,TGTGCCAGCTCACCCGGGACGCAAGTCTACGAGCAGTACTTC
many,TRBV12-3/TRBV12-4,TRBJ1-6,TRBD1,CASRRGQGDNSPLHF,TGTGCCAGCAGGCGCGGACAGGGGGATAATTCACCCCTCCACTTT
.,TRBV5-5,TRBJ2-1,.,CASSPGPPSYDEQFF,TGTGCCAGCAGCCCCGGGCCGCCCTCCTACGATGAGCAGTTCTTC
many,TRBV6-2/TRBV6-3,TRBJ2-2,TRBD1,CASSSRGQGPNTGELFF,TGTGCCAGCAGTTCTAGAGGACAGGGCCCTAACACCGGGGAGCTGTTTTTT
.,TRBV18,TRBJ2-1,.,CASSPFDSYNEQFF,TGTGCCAGCTCACCGTTCGATTCCTACAATGAGCAGTTCTTC